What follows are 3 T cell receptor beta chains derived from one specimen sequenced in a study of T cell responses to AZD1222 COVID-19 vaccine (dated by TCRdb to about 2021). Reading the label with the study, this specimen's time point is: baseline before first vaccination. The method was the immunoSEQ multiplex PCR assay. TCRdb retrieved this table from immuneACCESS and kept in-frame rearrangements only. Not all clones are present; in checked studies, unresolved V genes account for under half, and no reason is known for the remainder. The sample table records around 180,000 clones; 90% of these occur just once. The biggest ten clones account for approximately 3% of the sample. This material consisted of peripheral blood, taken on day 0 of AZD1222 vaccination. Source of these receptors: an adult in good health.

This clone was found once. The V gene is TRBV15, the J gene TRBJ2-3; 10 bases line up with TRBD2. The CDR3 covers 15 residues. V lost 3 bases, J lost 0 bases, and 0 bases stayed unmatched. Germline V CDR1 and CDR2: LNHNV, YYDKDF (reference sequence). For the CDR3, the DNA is TGTGCCACCAGCAGGGGACTAGCGAGCACAGATACGCAGTATTTT. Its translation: CATSRGLASTDTQYF.

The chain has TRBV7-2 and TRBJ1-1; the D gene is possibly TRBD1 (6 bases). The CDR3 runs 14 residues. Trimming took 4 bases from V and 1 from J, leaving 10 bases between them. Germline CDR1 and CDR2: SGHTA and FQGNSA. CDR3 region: CASSSRTANTEAFF. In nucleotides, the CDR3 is TGTGCCAGCAGCTCCCGGACAGCGAACACTGAAGCTTTCTTT.

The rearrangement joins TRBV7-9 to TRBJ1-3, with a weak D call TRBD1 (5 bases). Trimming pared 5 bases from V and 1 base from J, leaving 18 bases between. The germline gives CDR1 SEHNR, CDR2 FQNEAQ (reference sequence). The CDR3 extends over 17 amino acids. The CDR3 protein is CASSPGATEKSGNTIYF. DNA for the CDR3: TGTGCCAGCAGCCCCGGGGCGACAGAAAAATCTGGAAACACCATATATTTT. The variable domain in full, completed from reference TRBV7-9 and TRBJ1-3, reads DTGVSQNPRHKITKRGQNVTFRCDPISEHNRLYWYRQTLGQGPEFLTYFQNEAQLEKSRLLSDRFSAERPKGSFSTLEIQRTEQGDSAMYLCASSPGATEKSGNTIYFGEGSWLTVV.